This is a list of T cell receptor beta chains from one sample in a study of shared clonotypes between healthy human individuals. Measured with immunoSEQ multiplex PCR; TCRdb has only the in-frame clones, and not every one. Here the sample spans over 2,000,000 clones, just over 90% being singletons. The sample taken for sequencing was naive CD8+ T cells from PBMCs. Receptor source: a man aged 18 to 30 in good health. Some clones in this sample may be carry-over from other donors' samples. Both conserved end residues are trimmed from each CDR3. Each record gives: J gene, V gene, CDR3 protein.

TRBJ2-7	TRBV28	ASSQRGEQY
TRBJ2-5	TRBV29-1	SFPGEGRETQY
TRBJ2-5	TRBV13	ASRSWTAWQETQY
TRBJ1-2	TRBV7-6	ASSTGQGGYGYT
TRBJ2-7	TRBV9	ASSDPGQGRFSYEQY
TRBJ1-2	TRBV28	ASSQGYGYT
TRBJ2-1	TRBV11-2	ASSLGVASYNEQF
TRBJ2-4	TRBV28	ASSSQQENAKNIQY
TRBJ1-3	TRBV25-1	ASSEFGNTIY
TRBJ2-1	TRBV7-2	ASSTRSLARISYNEQF
TRBJ1-5	TRBV27	ASSPQPDRGNQPQH
TRBJ1-1	TRBV9	ASSGKQGNTEAF
TRBJ2-1	TRBV29-1	SVPGSSGLYNEQF
TRBJ1-2	TRBV7-9	ASSLAGEGNYGYT
TRBJ2-2	TRBV27	ASSYRTPNTGELF
TRBJ1-1	TRBV28	ASMDSLMNTEAF
TRBJ1-3	TRBV28	ASSLILGGEGNTIY
TRBJ1-2	TRBV28	ASSLRQLHYGYT
TRBJ1-2	TRBV28	ASARGYGYT
TRBJ2-1	TRBV7-9	ASSSGYNEQF
TRBJ2-2	TRBV11-2	ASSLHVGLAGGPVGELF
TRBJ1-1	TRBV19	ASRETEIMNTEAF
TRBJ2-3	TRBV5-1	ASSPWRGRDDTQY
TRBJ1-5	TRBV9	ASSETGSSNQPQH
TRBJ2-7	TRBV27	ASSLGTSGYEQY
TRBJ2-1	TRBV7-9	ASSPGQSYEQF
TRBJ2-7	TRBV7-8	ASSSGLAGGIFYEQY